These T cell receptor beta chains were read from a single sample in a study of T-cell reconstitution after alpha-beta-depleted transplantation in children. MiXCR, run by TCRdb on the PCR reads, gives a single entry per CDR3 protein. The table lists roughly 500,000 distinct CDR3 sequences, approximately 32% of them singletons. Sequenced here: PBMCs from the stem cell graft donor, sampled from the stem cell graft. The receptors originated from a human donor who donated a stem cell graft to a child with aplastic anemia. Each CDR3 is given with its conserved first and last residue.

V gene: TRBV6-2/TRBV6-3; CDR3 length: 13; J gene: TRBJ2-7; CDR3 protein: CASSPVLVREQYF
V gene: TRBV7-9; CDR3 length: 16; J gene: TRBJ2-7; CDR3 protein: CASSPPHGTGSYEQYF
V gene: TRBV5-1; CDR3 length: 15; J gene: TRBJ2-1; CDR3 protein: CASSLLAGDRNEQFF
V gene: TRBV9; CDR3 length: 16; J gene: TRBJ2-1; CDR3 protein: CASSVGPSGGYNEQFF
V gene: TRBV4-2; CDR3 length: 13; J gene: TRBJ1-5; CDR3 protein: CASSQEQGQPQHF
V gene: TRBV29-1; CDR3 length: 15; J gene: TRBJ2-2; CDR3 protein: CSVAPTGLDTGELFF
V gene: TRBV18; CDR3 length: 15; J gene: TRBJ2-3; CDR3 protein: CASSPRTGGPDTQYF
V gene: TRBV19; CDR3 length: 13; J gene: TRBJ2-3; CDR3 protein: CASRRLLTDTQYF
V gene: TRBV5-6; CDR3 length: 12; J gene: TRBJ2-3; CDR3 protein: CASSQYTDTQYF
V gene: TRBV12-3/TRBV12-4; CDR3 length: 16; J gene: TRBJ1-3; CDR3 protein: CASKKQGAVSGNTIYF
V gene: TRBV24-1; CDR3 length: 15; J gene: TRBJ2-2; CDR3 protein: CATSRAEGNTGELFF
V gene: TRBV9; CDR3 length: 14; J gene: TRBJ2-5; CDR3 protein: CASSVGELGGTQYF
V gene: TRBV5-1; CDR3 length: 15; J gene: TRBJ2-1; CDR3 protein: CASSLYPSSYNEQFF
V gene: TRBV25-1; CDR3 length: 13; J gene: TRBJ2-7; CDR3 protein: CASMGQSVLEQYF
V gene: TRBV5-1; CDR3 length: 18; J gene: TRBJ2-7; CDR3 protein: CASSWAGTGGRISYEQYF
V gene: TRBV29-1; CDR3 length: 13; J gene: TRBJ2-7; CDR3 protein: CSVEVPSKLEQYF
V gene: TRBV12-3/TRBV12-4; CDR3 length: 14; J gene: TRBJ2-6; CDR3 protein: CATAGASGANVLTF
V gene: TRBV5-1; CDR3 length: 16; J gene: TRBJ1-5; CDR3 protein: CASSLGPDRGDQPQHF
V gene: TRBV20-1; CDR3 length: 13; J gene: TRBJ2-5; CDR3 protein: CSAEGRGQETQYF
V gene: TRBV9; CDR3 length: 14; J gene: TRBJ1-2; CDR3 protein: CASSVETATYGYTF
V gene: TRBV6-1; CDR3 length: 16; J gene: TRBJ1-2; CDR3 protein: CASSTTFSSEGYGYTF
V gene: TRBV29-1; CDR3 length: 18; J gene: TRBJ2-3; CDR3 protein: CSVEDQRELSTPPDTQYF
V gene: TRBV15; CDR3 length: 14; J gene: TRBJ2-3; CDR3 protein: CATSDASGTDTQYF
V gene: TRBV5-1; CDR3 length: 13; J gene: TRBJ2-1; CDR3 protein: CASRRTGRNEQFF
V gene: TRBV12-3/TRBV12-4; CDR3 length: 13; J gene: TRBJ1-1; CDR3 protein: CASRLTQGREAFF
V gene: TRBV5-1; CDR3 length: 16; J gene: TRBJ2-1; CDR3 protein: CASSLDGGSAYNEQFF
V gene: TRBV5-5; CDR3 length: 14; J gene: TRBJ2-3; CDR3 protein: CASSTGPRTDTQYF
V gene: TRBV12-3/TRBV12-4; CDR3 length: 13; J gene: TRBJ2-1; CDR3 protein: CASNQGAAGEQFF
V gene: TRBV11-2; CDR3 length: 15; J gene: TRBJ2-3; CDR3 protein: CASSTTEKRLDTQYF
V gene: TRBV18; CDR3 length: 16; J gene: TRBJ2-1; CDR3 protein: CASSPQGTGHRNEQFF
V gene: TRBV11-2; CDR3 length: 16; J gene: TRBJ2-2; CDR3 protein: CASSPRLAGTTGELFF
V gene: TRBV12-3/TRBV12-4; CDR3 length: 15; J gene: TRBJ2-1; CDR3 protein: CASSRGLGAGNEQFF
V gene: TRBV29-1; CDR3 length: 15; J gene: TRBJ1-1; CDR3 protein: CSVDIQLGRNTEAFF
V gene: TRBV29-1; CDR3 length: 13; J gene: TRBJ2-4; CDR3 protein: CSVEQPTKNIQYF
V gene: TRBV28; CDR3 length: 16; J gene: TRBJ2-6; CDR3 protein: CASSSGPSSGANVLTF
V gene: TRBV4-2; CDR3 length: 14; J gene: TRBJ2-7; CDR3 protein: CASSPDRTPYEQYF
V gene: TRBV4-1; CDR3 length: 13; J gene: TRBJ1-1; CDR3 protein: CASSQEGGTEAFF
V gene: TRBV27; CDR3 length: 16; J gene: TRBJ2-6; CDR3 protein: CASRQGDWGGANVLTF
V gene: TRBV4-2; CDR3 length: 15; J gene: TRBJ1-1; CDR3 protein: CASSQDSGEGTEAFF
V gene: TRBV29-1; CDR3 length: 11; J gene: TRBJ2-1; CDR3 protein: CSVEDGNEQFF
V gene: TRBV7-6; CDR3 length: 12; J gene: TRBJ1-3; CDR3 protein: CASRGSGNTIYF
V gene: TRBV7-9; CDR3 length: 15; J gene: TRBJ1-1; CDR3 protein: CASSQLGQANTEAFF
V gene: TRBV21-1; CDR3 length: 19; J gene: TRBJ1-1; CDR3 protein: CASSPDLGQGSGWMTEAFF
V gene: TRBV4-2; CDR3 length: 15; J gene: TRBJ1-1; CDR3 protein: CASSQEVQFNTEAFF
V gene: TRBV25-1; CDR3 length: 13; J gene: TRBJ1-2; CDR3 protein: CASSGQGNYGYTF
V gene: TRBV19; CDR3 length: 17; J gene: TRBJ1-2; CDR3 protein: CASRPGGGGRVNYGYTF